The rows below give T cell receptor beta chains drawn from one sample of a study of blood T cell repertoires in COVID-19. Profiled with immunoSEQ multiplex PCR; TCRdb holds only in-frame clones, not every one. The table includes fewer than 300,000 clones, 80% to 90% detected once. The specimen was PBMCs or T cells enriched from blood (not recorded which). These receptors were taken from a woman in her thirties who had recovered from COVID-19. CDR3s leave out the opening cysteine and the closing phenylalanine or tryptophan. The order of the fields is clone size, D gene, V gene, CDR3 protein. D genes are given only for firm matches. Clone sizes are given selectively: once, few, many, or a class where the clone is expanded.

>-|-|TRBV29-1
SVRRDWNYEQY
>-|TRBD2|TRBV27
ASSLFGGGLGDEQF
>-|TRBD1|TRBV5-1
ASSSQGTGANVLT
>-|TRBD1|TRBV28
ASTTRDRGRDTQY
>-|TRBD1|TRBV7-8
ASSLMIRDSSGNTIY
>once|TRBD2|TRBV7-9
ASSLLAGEVDTQY
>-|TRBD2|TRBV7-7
ASSLVTGGATGELF
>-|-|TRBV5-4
ASSLDPLGGNSPLH
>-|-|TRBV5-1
ASSLGTQSYEQY
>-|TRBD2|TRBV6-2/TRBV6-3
ASSHMTSGRYEQY
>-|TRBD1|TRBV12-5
ASGLGTGTESTDTQY
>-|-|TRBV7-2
ASSMFDTYDEAF
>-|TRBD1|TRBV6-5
ASSSDRDRRAYEQY
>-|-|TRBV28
ATAEAGYEQY
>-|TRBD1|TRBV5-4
ASSLTGADTQY
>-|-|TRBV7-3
ASSLGLSYEQY
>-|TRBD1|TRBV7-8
ASSFRDRSYNEQF
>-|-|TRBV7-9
ANMEAPNTGELF
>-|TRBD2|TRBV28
ASSTTLAGSYNEQF
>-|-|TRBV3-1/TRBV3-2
ASSPGGSETQY
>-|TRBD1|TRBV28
ASSWAGQVNYEQY
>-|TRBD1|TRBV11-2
ASSEQGAGEKLF
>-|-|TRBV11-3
ASSIKRNTEAF
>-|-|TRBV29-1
SPSRDSYEQY
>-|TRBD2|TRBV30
AWSLTGLAATQY
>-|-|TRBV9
ASSVLVNTEAF
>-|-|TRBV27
ASSSPTREAPYEQY
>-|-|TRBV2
ASIRTGIDRTYEQY
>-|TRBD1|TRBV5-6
ATSGTVGNYGYT
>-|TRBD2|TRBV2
ASRRREAFSYNEQF
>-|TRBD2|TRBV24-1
ATSDMGSGRGSYNEQF
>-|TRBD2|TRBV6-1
ASSGGDYQRGYNEQF
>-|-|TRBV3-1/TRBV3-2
ASSLTGGAGELF
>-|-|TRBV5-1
ASSWDTSSYNEQF
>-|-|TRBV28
ASSLPGHQEKLF
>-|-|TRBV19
ASSIDLSVDTQY
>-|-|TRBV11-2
ASSLAGTRVGYEQY
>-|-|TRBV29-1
SASTGTINQPQH
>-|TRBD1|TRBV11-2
ASSLGDSSGNTIY
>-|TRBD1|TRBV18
ASSARDRATEQY
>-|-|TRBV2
ASSRAGNQPQH
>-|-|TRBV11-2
ASSSFKGESSYEQY
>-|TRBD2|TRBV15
ATSRGELAGEGEQY
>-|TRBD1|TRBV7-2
ASSLDGQGPYGYT
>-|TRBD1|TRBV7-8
ASSLFDGTGVSNQPQH
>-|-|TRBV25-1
ASSSRGGAEIPKETQY
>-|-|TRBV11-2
ASSLGQGPRETQY
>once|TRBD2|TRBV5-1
ASSLREGNIQY
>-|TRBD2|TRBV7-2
ASSLAGSGRGYEQY
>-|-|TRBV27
ASSFSGGNRDLYEQY
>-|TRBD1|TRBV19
ASSTRPGQGAYEQY
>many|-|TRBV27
ASSRGLEQRYEKLF
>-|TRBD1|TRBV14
ASSLTGVGTDTQY